This TCR beta chain was obtained from a study of glioma-infiltrating T cells. CDR3 size: 14 residues. The germline V gene encodes CDR1 LNHDA and CDR2 SQIVND (reference sequence). The V segment lost 5 bases and the J segment 5 bases; nucleotides outside the gene matches: 8. General study results and limits: Tissue-blood divergence was below expectation in non-neoplastic patients, above in gliomas. Tissue and blood shared very few CDR3 sequences.

Amplification of TCR alpha and beta CDR3 regions from RNA used iRepertoire nested multiplex PCR. For one-step reverse transcription and amplification, roughly 95-450 ng of tissue mRNA or PBMC total RNA was used. TCRdb analysed the multiplex PCR reads with MiXCR anew, one entry per CDR3 protein. Found here are about 130,000 distinct CDR3 sequences, about 25% of them singletons; the top ten hold roughly a quarter. Turning to this clonotype: Antigen: not known.

The receptor was isolated from a human donor with low-grade glioma or glioblastoma, undergoing nonglioma brain surgery, or in good health (not recorded which). What was sequenced was glioma tissue, nonneoplastic brain tissue, or PBMCs (not recorded which). This chain joins TRBV19 and TRBJ1-1; the match to TRBD1 covers 7 bases. The CDR3 spells CASSWDSRGTEAFF. Written as DNA, the CDR3 is TGTGCCAGTAGTTGGGACAGCCGGGGGACTGAAGCTTTCTTT.